Following are 10 T cell receptor beta chains from one sample sequenced in a study of T cell repertoires in cytomegalovirus infection. TCRdb reanalysed the reads using MiXCR and keeps one entry per CDR3 protein. The sample consists of 600,000 to 700,000 distinct CDR3 sequences, around 32% of them appearing once. Antigen specificity for these receptors is unknown. The material sequenced was cultured PBMCs, taken from culture after CMV antigen stimulation. The receptors were sampled from a human donor in good health (CMV status not recorded). Some clones in this sample may be carry-over from other donors' samples.

The chain has TRBV6-1 and TRBJ2-7; D is perhaps TRBD2 (6 bases). Germline V gene lookup returns CDR1 MNHNS and CDR2 SASEGT. The CDR3 has 15 residues. V lost 2 bases and J lost 0, with 11 bases in between. CDR3 coding DNA: TGTGCCAGCAGTGAACTCCTAGCGTCCTCCTACGAGCAGTACTTC. This codes for CASSELLASSYEQYF.

This clonotype appeared many times. V usage is TRBV7-2 and J usage is TRBJ2-5; D not resolved. Trimming left V 4 bases short and J 5 bases short, with 11 bases between. The germline CDR1 and CDR2 sequences are SGHTA and FQGNSA. The CDR3 spans 13 residues. The CDR3 protein is CASSYQAGETQYF. CDR3 DNA sequence: TGTGCCAGCAGCTACCAGGCCGGGGAGACCCAGTACTTC.

This clonotype was observed at least ten times. The chain couples TRBV7-2 to TRBJ2-7; D uncertain. This CDR3 has 13 amino acids. V was cut by 1 base and J by 6 bases, with 10 bases left in between. From germline, CDR1 is SGHTA and CDR2 FQGNSA. Here the CDR3 DNA reads TGTGCCAGCAGCTTAGTAGTTTCGAGCGAGCAGTACTTC. As protein: CASSLVVSSEQYF.

Remarks on this clonotype: This sequence may be a read error, since a much larger clone differs from it by one base. The chain combines TRBV7-2 with TRBJ2-7; no clear D gene. This CDR3 contains 13 residues. CDR1 SGHTA and CDR2 FQGNSA come from the germline V gene. The CDR3 DNA is TGTGCCAGCAGCTTAGCGTCTTTATACGAGCGGTACTTC. Translation gives CASSLASLYERYF.

This clonotype was seen a handful of times. The chain has TRBV7-2 and TRBJ1-1; the D is unclear. This CDR3 spans 15 amino acids. V dropped 5 bases and J dropped 0 bases, with 13 bases sitting between them. The germline V gene has CDR1 SGHTA and CDR2 FQGNSA. The CDR3 loop reads CASSKLALLNTEAFF. The CDR3 region has the DNA TGTGCCAGCAGCAAACTAGCCCTCTTGAACACTGAAGCTTTCTTT.

This clonotype occurred a few times. The CDR3: CASSPRTGDEQYF. As DNA, the CDR3 is TGTGCCAGCAGCCCCAGGACAGGGGACGAGCAGTACTTC. The J gene is TRBJ2-7, the V gene TRBV11-2; TRBD1 agrees at 9 bases. Trimming at V came to 5 bases and at J to 5 bases, leaving 4 bases not matched to a gene. Germline-derived CDR1 and CDR2 are SGHAT and FQNNGV. The CDR3 runs to 13 residues.

This clonotype came up a few times. The J gene is TRBJ1-1, the V gene TRBV5-1; D is ambiguous. Germline V gene sequence: CDR1 SGHRS, CDR2 YFSETQ. V was clipped by 3 bases and J by 1 base, with 10 bases between them. The CDR3 consists of 14 residues. DNA of the CDR3: TGCGCCAGCAGCTCGGCGTGGGGGAACACTGAAGCTTTCTTT. Protein: CASSSAWGNTEAFF.

V usage is TRBV6-6 and J usage is TRBJ1-2; 10 nucleotides agree with TRBD1. CDR3 length: 15 amino acids. With V trimmed by 6 bases and J by 4 bases, 8 bases remained unmatched. CDR1 and CDR2 from the germline V gene are MNHNY and SVGAGI (reference sequence). The CDR3 DNA reads as TGTGCCAGCAGAACTGGACAGGGGGACTTCTATGGCTACACCTTC. This codes for CASRTGQGDFYGYTF.

This clonotype was counted between two and nine times. The chain uses TRBV20-1 and TRBJ1-1; possible D gene TRBD1, 6 bases. The CDR3 sequence is 16 residues long. The germline V gene encodes CDR1 DFQATT and CDR2 SNEGSKA (reference sequence). Trimming removed 6 bases at V and 1 base at J, with 21 bases between. For the CDR3, the DNA is TGCAGTGCCAGCCCATTACAGGGAGTGGCGAACACTGAAGCTTTCTTT. This gives the protein CSASPLQGVANTEAFF.

The chain couples TRBV4-1 to TRBJ1-1; D is uncertain. The V end lost 1 base, the J end lost 2 bases, and 11 bases lay between the germline ends. CDR1 is MGHRA and CDR2 is YSYEKL in the germline V gene. The length of the CDR3 is 15 residues. CDR3 loop: CASSQVNRRNTEAFF. The CDR3 bases are TGCGCCAGCAGCCAAGTGAACCGGCGAAACACTGAAGCTTTCTTT.